What follows are 21 T cell receptor beta chains derived from one specimen sequenced in a study of shared clonotypes between healthy human individuals. Sequenced by immunoSEQ multiplex PCR; TCRdb stores in-frame clones only, minus some. The sample records 800,000 or so clones, 95% to 97% being singletons. Naive CD8 cells comprised CD45RO-negative, CCR7-positively selected cells, excluding terminally differentiated effector memory CD45RA+ cells. Sequencing was performed on naive CD8+ T cells sorted from blood. The receptors were sampled from a man aged 30-40 years in good health.

Concerning this clone itself: Other DNA variants within this sample encode the same CDR3. J is TRBJ2-2 and V is TRBV19, with unresolved D. Germline V gives CDR1 LNHDA, CDR2 SQIVND (reference sequence). V dropped 2 bases and J dropped 2 bases, with 6 bases sitting between them. This CDR3 is 14 amino acids long. The CDR3 sequence is CASSILANTGELFF. Written as DNA, the CDR3 is TGTGCCAGTAGTATATTAGCTAACACCGGGGAGCTGTTTTTT.

The chain carries TRBV19 and TRBJ2-3; a possible D gene is TRBD2 (6 bases). Germline V gene sequence: CDR1 LNHDA, CDR2 SQIVND (reference sequence). The CDR3 spans 15 residues. With 3 bases removed from V and 8 bases from J, the gap between germline ends came to 18 bases. This CDR3 is CASSIGSLAEPTQYF. The CDR3 DNA is TGTGCCAGTAGTATCGGTAGTTTAGCGGAGCCTACGCAGTATTTT.

This clone was recorded only once. The V call is TRBV5-6, the J call TRBJ2-7, with TRBD2 matching over 8 bases. This CDR3 contains 16 residues. The germline gives CDR1 SGHDT, CDR2 YYEEEE. J was trimmed by 2 bases and V by 0 bases; bases with no gene match: 7. The CDR3 loop reads CASSLATGGPTYEQYF. The CDR3, as DNA: TGTGCCAGCAGCTTGGCCACGGGAGGGCCAACCTACGAGCAGTACTTC.

The chain links TRBV11-2 to TRBJ2-7; D is possibly TRBD2 (6 bases). The V end was cut by 8 bases, the J end by 3 bases, with 11 bases between. The CDR3 loop spans 12 amino acids. Germline loops: CDR1 SGHAT, CDR2 FQNNGV. CDR3 amino acids: CASGWGDYEQYF. The CDR3 region has the DNA TGTGCCAGCGGCTGGGGGGACTACGAGCAGTACTTC.

The chain combines TRBV4-1 with TRBJ2-3; D not resolved. The V and J ends lost 0 bases and 2 bases respectively, with 3 bases between them. The CDR3 runs 13 residues. The V gene's germline CDR1 is MGHRA and CDR2 YSYEKL. CDR3 amino acids: CASSQEPTDTQYF. In DNA form, the CDR3 reads TGCGCCAGCAGCCAAGAACCCACAGATACGCAGTATTTT.

The rearrangement links TRBV7-2 to TRBJ1-5, with 9 bases aligning to TRBD1. V was pared by 5 bases and J by 8 bases, with 10 bases of the junction left unmatched. CDR3 length equals 15 residues. Germline V gives CDR1 SGHTA, CDR2 FQGNSA. CDR3 residues: CASSLGQGGFKPQHF. CDR3 coding DNA: TGTGCCAGCAGCCTGGGACAGGGAGGTTTTAAGCCCCAGCATTTT.

V and J are TRBV29-1 and TRBJ1-1; unclear D gene. Germline V gives CDR1 SQVTM, CDR2 ANQGSEA. This CDR3 region has 15 residues. Trimming removed 7 bases at V and 0 bases at J, with 18 bases between. The DNA of the CDR3 is TGCAGCGAGGTTCAACCTGCGGGGATGAACACTGAAGCTTTCTTT. It is translated as CSEVQPAGMNTEAFF.

V gene TRBV5-4 combines with J gene TRBJ1-2, with 9 bases identical to TRBD1. CDR3 length: 15 amino acids. The ends lost 4 bases at V and 2 bases at J; junction bases unmatched: 6. Germline V gene data show CDR1 as SGHNT and CDR2 as YYREEE (reference sequence). The CDR3 DNA follows: TGTGCCAGCAGCCAACAGGGGGCGCCGAACTATGGCTACACCTTC. Its protein product is CASSQQGAPNYGYTF.

J is TRBJ2-7 and V is TRBV29-1; tentatively, D is TRBD2 (5 bases). CDR3 length: 16 amino acids. V lost 4 bases to trimming and J lost 4 bases, with 23 bases between them. Germline V lookup: CDR1 SQVTM, CDR2 ANQGSEA. CDR3: CSVGVGVSNRRYEQYF. In nucleotides, the CDR3 is TGCAGCGTTGGAGTGGGAGTCTCGAACCGGCGTTACGAGCAGTACTTC.

V usage is TRBV7-2 and J usage is TRBJ1-4; weak D call: TRBD1 (6 bases). Germline V gene sequence: CDR1 SGHTA, CDR2 FQGNSA. The CDR3 runs to 14 residues. V was shortened by 2 bases and J by 8 bases, with 12 bases between the two germline ends. The CDR3 bases are TGTGCCAGCAGCTTAACAGGGAACCACGAAAAACTGTTTTTT. Its protein product is CASSLTGNHEKLFF.

As for this clone: Different DNA sequences within this sample yield the same CDR3. The chain is built from TRBV29-1 and TRBJ1-2; D is unresolved. CDR1 and CDR2 from the germline V gene are SQVTM and ANQGSEA. This CDR3 has 11 amino acids. The germline V and J ends were trimmed by 0 bases and 5 bases, with 4 bases remaining between them. CDR3 sequence reads: CSVEERYGYTF. CDR3 sequence (DNA): TGCAGCGTTGAAGAACGGTATGGCTACACCTTC.

The J gene is TRBJ2-5, the V gene TRBV5-1; D possibly corresponds to TRBD2 (6 bases). The V end was cut by 1 base, the J end by 2 bases, with 15 bases between. CDR1 and CDR2 (germline): SGHRS, YFSETQ. The CDR3 has 16 amino acids. The CDR3 nucleotides are TGCGCCAGCAGCTTGCGCTCTAGCGCGGGTCAAGAGACCCAGTACTTC. Its translation: CASSLRSSAGQETQYF. The variable domain in full, completed from reference TRBV5-1 and TRBJ2-5, reads KAGVTQTPRYLIKTRGQQVTLSCSPISGHRSVSWYQQTPGQGLQFLFEYFSETQRNKGNFPGRFSGRQFSNSRSEMNVSTLELGDSALYLCASSLRSSAGQETQYFGPGTRLLVL.

The gene calls are TRBV27 and TRBJ1-5; no clear D. CDR3 length: 13 amino acids. With 2 bases removed from V and 5 bases from J, the gap between germline ends came to 7 bases. CDR1 MNHEY and CDR2 SMNVEV come from the germline V gene (reference sequence). CDR3 nucleotides: TGTGCCAGCAGTTTAAACAAATATCAGCCCCAGCATTTT. It encodes CASSLNKYQPQHF.

J is TRBJ1-1 and V is TRBV10-3; D remains unclear. This CDR3 comprises 13 residues. The germline V and J ends were trimmed by 9 bases and 1 base, with 12 bases remaining between them. Germline lookup yields CDR1 ENHRY and CDR2 SYGVKD. Here the CDR3 DNA reads TGTGCCATTACCCCTACAGAGAACACTGAAGCTTTCTTT. Translation: CAITPTENTEAFF.

The J gene is TRBJ2-1, the V gene TRBV11-2; 10 bases are shared with TRBD2. The CDR3 is 17 residues long. Germline CDR1 and CDR2: SGHAT and FQNNGV. V lost 4 bases, J lost 5 bases, and 11 bases stayed unmatched. The CDR3 DNA is TGTGCCAGCAGCTCATTGCCCCGGACTAGCGGCAACAATGAGCAGTTCTTC. This gives the protein CASSSLPRTSGNNEQFF.

V usage is TRBV5-4 and J usage is TRBJ2-1, with D unresolved. The CDR3 covers 14 residues. The germline CDR1 and CDR2 sequences are SGHNT and YYREEE (reference sequence). V was clipped by 4 bases and J by 5 bases, with 13 bases between them. CDR3 nucleotides: TGTGCCAGCAGCGGAACCCGGGCTGACAATGAGCAGTTCTTC. Residues: CASSGTRADNEQFF.

The chain is built from TRBV6-1 and TRBJ1-6, with a weak D call TRBD1 (6 bases). This CDR3 comprises 15 residues. V dropped 8 bases and J dropped 7 bases, with 18 bases sitting between them. Germline assignment: CDR1 MNHNS and CDR2 SASEGT. DNA for the CDR3: TGTGCCAGCCTAATGGAAGGAGGGGGAAATTCACCCCTCCACTTT. Encoded protein: CASLMEGGGNSPLHF.

This clone is a singleton in its sample. This chain links TRBV4-3 with TRBJ2-7; 9 bases line up with TRBD2. The V gene's germline CDR1 is LGHNA and CDR2 YSLEER. This CDR3 is built from 14 residues. V shed 0 bases and J 9 bases; nucleotides not matched to a gene: 6. The chain's CDR3 is CASSQDRREGPQYF. Written as DNA, the CDR3 is TGCGCCAGCAGCCAAGATCGGCGGGAGGGCCCGCAGTACTTC.

This clone is a singleton in its sample. The chain employs TRBV27 and TRBJ2-3; 12 bases align to TRBD2. Losses at the gene ends were 5 bases for V and 0 bases for J; bases not matched to a gene: 3. The CDR3 covers 16 residues. Looked up from germline, CDR1 is MNHEY and CDR2 is SMNVEV (reference sequence). This CDR3 is CASSQTSGRSTDTQYF. CDR3 in DNA: TGTGCCAGCAGTCAGACTAGCGGGAGAAGCACAGATACGCAGTATTTT.

The gene calls are TRBV19 and TRBJ2-2; 8 bases match TRBD2. V lost 3 bases, J lost 7 bases, and 7 bases stayed unmatched. Per the germline V gene, CDR1 is LNHDA and CDR2 is SQIVND (reference sequence). This CDR3 contains 15 residues. The CDR3: CASSIVGRAYGELFF. The CDR3 coding sequence is TGTGCCAGTAGTATCGTCGGGAGGGCGTACGGGGAGCTGTTTTTT.

This clone was seen once. V and J are TRBV5-1 and TRBJ1-4; D is ambiguous. CDR3 length: 15 amino acids. In germline, CDR1 is SGHRS, CDR2 YFSETQ. Trimming shortened V by 0 bases and J by 3 bases, and 9 bases separated the two germline ends. CDR3 sequence (DNA): TGCGCCAGCAGCTTGGAAAGGGCTCCTAATGAAAAACTGTTTTTT. This codes for CASSLERAPNEKLFF.